This T cell receptor (beta chain) was recovered during a study of OX40 agonist ivuxolimab in advanced cancers. Study information: One hepatocellular carcinoma and a couple of cutaneous melanoma patients partially responded.

Germline V gene lookup returns CDR1 SGHTA and CDR2 FQGNSA. This CDR3 is built from 15 residues. Between the trimmed V and J ends, which lost 2 bases and 4 bases, there was a span of 15 bases. Sequencing used immunoSEQ multiplex PCR; TCRdb keeps in-frame clones, though not all of them. The sample carries about 70,000 clones, 82% recorded once. The material was CD4+ or CD8+ T cells sorted from blood, obtained in a trial of the OX40 agonist ivuxolimab. This clonotype originated in an adult with an advanced solid tumor such as melanoma, head and neck, liver or kidney cancer. V gene TRBV7-2 combines with J gene TRBJ2-7, with D possibly matching TRBD2 (7 bases). The CDR3 reads CASSLRGAQGYEQYF. DNA for the CDR3: TGTGCCAGCAGCTTACGGGGGGCCCAGGGGTACGAGCAGTACTTC.